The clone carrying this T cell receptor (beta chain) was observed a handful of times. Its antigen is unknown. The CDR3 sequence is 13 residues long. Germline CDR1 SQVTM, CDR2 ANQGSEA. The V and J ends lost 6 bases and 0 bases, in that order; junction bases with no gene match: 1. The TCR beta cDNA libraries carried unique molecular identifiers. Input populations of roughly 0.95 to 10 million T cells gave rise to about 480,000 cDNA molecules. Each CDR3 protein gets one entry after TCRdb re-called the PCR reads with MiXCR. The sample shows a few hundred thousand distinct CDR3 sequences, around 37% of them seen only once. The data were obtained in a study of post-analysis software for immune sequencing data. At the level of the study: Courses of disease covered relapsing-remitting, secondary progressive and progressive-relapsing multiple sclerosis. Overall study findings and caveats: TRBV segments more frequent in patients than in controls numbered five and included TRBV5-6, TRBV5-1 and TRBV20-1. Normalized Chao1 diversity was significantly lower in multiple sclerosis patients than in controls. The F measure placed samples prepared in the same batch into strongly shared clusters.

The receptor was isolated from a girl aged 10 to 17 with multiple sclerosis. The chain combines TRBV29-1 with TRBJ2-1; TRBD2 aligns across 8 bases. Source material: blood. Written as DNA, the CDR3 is TGCAGCGTCCGGGGGGGCTCCTACAATGAGCAGTTCTTC. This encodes CSVRGGSYNEQFF.